These T cell receptor beta chains were read from a single sample in a study of cytomegalovirus exposure and HLA in healthy donors. Method: immunoSEQ multiplex PCR; TCRdb's copy keeps in-frame clones and lacks some. This sample has under 150,000 clones, with about 80% found just once. The sequencing sample was made of PBMCs. The receptor source for this set is a woman between 35 and 50 years old in good health and CMV-seronegative. Each CDR3 is given with its conserved first and last residue. The D gene is left open where the match is weak. Not every row has a clone size; where given, it reads once, few, many or a size class.

J: TRBJ2-7
V: TRBV21-1
size: .
D: .
CDR3: CASSKRSPEALSVYEQYF
DNA: TGTGCCAGCAGCAAACGGAGCCCTGAGGCCCTTTCCGTCTACGAGCAGTACTTC

J: TRBJ2-3
V: TRBV7-9
size: .
D: TRBD2
CDR3: CASSLDTSGDTQYF
DNA: TGTGCCAGCAGCTTAGATACTAGCGGAGATACGCAGTATTTT

J: TRBJ2-6
V: TRBV5-1
size: .
D: TRBD1
CDR3: CASSVDRDVSGANVLPF
DNA: TGCGCCAGCAGCGTGGACAGGGATGTCTCTGGGGCCAACGTCCTGCCTTTC

J: TRBJ1-6
V: TRBV7-9
size: .
D: .
CDR3: CASSSDSPLHF
DNA: TGTGCCAGCAGCTCAGATTCACCCCTCCACTTT

J: TRBJ2-7
V: TRBV4-1
size: few
D: .
CDR3: CASSQDGGGLAYNEQYF
DNA: TGCGCCAGCAGCCAAGATGGGGGGGGGCTAGCTTACAACGAGCAGTACTTC

J: TRBJ2-7
V: TRBV5-1
size: .
D: .
CDR3: CASRHVSSYEQYF
DNA: TGCGCCAGCAGGCATGTCAGCTCCTACGAGCAGTACTTC

J: TRBJ2-7
V: TRBV6-5
size: .
D: TRBD1
CDR3: CASSRAGTGTEQYF
DNA: TGTGCCAGCAGTCGCGCCGGGACAGGGACCGAGCAGTACTTC

J: TRBJ2-3
V: TRBV6-6
size: few
D: .
CDR3: CASAGGPSTDTQYF
DNA: TGTGCCAGCGCTGGGGGCCCAAGCACAGATACGCAGTATTTT

J: TRBJ1-2
V: TRBV19
size: few
D: .
CDR3: CASSTKTDTNYGYTF
DNA: TGTGCCAGTAGTACAAAGACAGATACTAACTATGGCTACACCTTC

J: TRBJ2-1
V: TRBV5-1
size: .
D: TRBD2
CDR3: CASSQGTSGMNEQFF
DNA: TGCGCCAGCAGTCAGGGGACTAGCGGGATGAATGAGCAGTTCTTC

J: TRBJ1-2
V: TRBV29-1
size: .
D: TRBD1
CDR3: CSVAGTGRSGGYTF
DNA: TGCAGCGTTGCCGGGACAGGGCGGAGCGGTGGCTACACCTTC

J: TRBJ2-2
V: TRBV7-8
size: .
D: .
CDR3: CASSYTLDPTNTGELFF
DNA: TGTGCCAGCAGCTATACTTTAGATCCCACGAACACCGGGGAGCTGTTTTTT

J: TRBJ2-3
V: TRBV7-7
size: .
D: TRBD1
CDR3: CASSPTVRGSADTQYF
DNA: TGTGCTAGCAGCCCTACCGTCAGGGGGAGCGCAGATACGCAGTATTTT

J: TRBJ2-1
V: TRBV15
size: .
D: TRBD2
CDR3: CATSSTTSGSIREQFF
DNA: TGTGCCACCAGCAGTACAACTAGCGGGAGTATCCGTGAGCAGTTCTTC

J: TRBJ2-7
V: TRBV7-3
size: .
D: TRBD1
CDR3: CASSSAPPGQPMTSTYEQYF
DNA: TGTGCCAGCAGCTCCGCGCCACCGGGACAGCCTATGACTTCCACCTACGAGCAGTACTTC

J: TRBJ2-3
V: TRBV29-1
size: .
D: .
CDR3: CSVEDPLALGTDTQYF
DNA: TGCAGCGTTGAAGATCCACTGGCGCTAGGCACAGATACGCAGTATTTT

J: TRBJ2-7
V: TRBV7-9
size: once
D: .
CDR3: CSSSPRQEPYEQYF
DNA: TGTTCCAGCAGCCCTCGACAGGAGCCCTACGAGCAGTACTTC

J: TRBJ2-2
V: TRBV5-1
size: once
D: TRBD1
CDR3: CASSLRQGADGELFF
DNA: TGCGCCAGCAGCTTGAGGCAGGGGGCGGACGGGGAGCTGTTTTTT

J: TRBJ1-4
V: TRBV19
size: .
D: TRBD1
CDR3: CASSIGQGAEKLFF
DNA: TGTGCCAGTAGTATCGGGCAGGGGGCTGAAAAACTGTTTTTT

J: TRBJ2-1
V: TRBV4-1
size: few
D: .
CDR3: CASSQTSQGLVSDEQFF
DNA: TGCGCCAGCAGCCAAACATCACAGGGTTTAGTTAGCGATGAGCAGTTCTTC

J: TRBJ1-2
V: TRBV5-4
size: .
D: TRBD1
CDR3: CASSGGQALYGYTF
DNA: TGTGCCAGCAGCGGGGGACAGGCGCTCTATGGCTACACCTTC

J: TRBJ1-1
V: TRBV27
size: .
D: .
CDR3: CASSLVAENTEAFF
DNA: TGTGCCAGCAGTTTAGTCGCAGAGAACACTGAAGCTTTCTTT

J: TRBJ2-5
V: TRBV5-4
size: .
D: .
CDR3: CASTVKETQYF
DNA: TGTGCCAGCACGGTCAAAGAGACCCAGTACTTC

J: TRBJ2-1
V: TRBV6-1
size: .
D: TRBD1
CDR3: CASSVQGAPPYNEQFF
DNA: TGTGCCAGCAGTGTACAGGGGGCCCCCCCCTACAATGAGCAGTTCTTC

J: TRBJ2-1
V: TRBV10-3
size: .
D: .
CDR3: CAISVQNEQFF
DNA: TGTGCCATCAGTGTCCAGAATGAGCAGTTCTTC

J: TRBJ1-1
V: TRBV10-3
size: .
D: .
CDR3: CAISEGRENTEAFF
DNA: TGTGCCATCAGCGAAGGGAGGGAGAACACTGAAGCTTTCTTT

J: TRBJ1-4
V: TRBV4-2
size: .
D: .
CDR3: CASSQPGLGNEKLFF
DNA: TGTGCCAGCAGCCAACCCGGACTGGGCAATGAAAAACTGTTTTTT